The clone carrying this TCR beta chain was observed a single time. The antigen is unknown. The data belong to a study of CD8 T cells in ankylosing spondylitis. Findings and caveats of the study: What seemed typical of ankylosing spondylitis blood was a TCR beta motif built from several highly homologous variants. Past research had described some motif variants in reactive arthritis synovial fluid and blood. It was reported that disease-linked clones were significantly enriched in matched ankylosing spondylitis synovial fluid. Disease-linked clones displayed a CD8+ phenotype and appeared relatively rarely in peripheral blood.

With molecular barcodes, quantitative 5'-RACE was used to make the TCR beta libraries. TCRdb independently ran MiXCR on the 5' RACE reads; one entry per CDR3 protein. The sample has 130,000 or so distinct CDR3 sequences, 17% seen once. The TCR originated in a male donor with ankylosing spondylitis. What was sequenced was blood, either unsorted or a sorted T cell fraction (not recorded which).

CDR3 bases: TGTGCCAGCAGCTTGGAATCAGGGCCCTACGAGCAGTACTTC. This sequence encodes CASSLESGPYEQYF. The J gene is TRBJ2-7, the V gene TRBV5-6; TRBD1 might be the D (5 bases). The V end was cut by 0 bases, the J end by 2 bases, with 9 bases between. Germline V gene lookup returns CDR1 SGHDT and CDR2 YYEEEE. CDR3 size: 14 residues.